The source of this T cell receptor (beta chain) is a study of blood T cell repertoires in COVID-19. For the study at large: The United States, Italy and Spain provided the acute and convalescent COVID-19 samples. Nucleic acid was either cDNA or gDNA, and it came from T cells, B-cell-depleted T cells, or PBMCs.

Study processing details: Amplified reference gene primers provided the basis for estimating nucleated cell counts. Produced via immunoSEQ multiplex PCR; TCRdb's table is partial and in-frame only. The V and J calls and clone size were taken over from that table, and D and trimming were inferred from the DNA. Found here are about 250,000 clones, 84% of them singletons; the top ten hold 1.5%. V lost 5 bases to trimming and J lost 4 bases, with 13 bases between them. Germline V gene sequence: CDR1 MDHEN, CDR2 SYDVKM. CDR3 size: 14 residues. The sample comprised peripheral blood. The receptor was derived from a woman aged 40 to 50 who had recovered from COVID-19. The rearrangement links TRBV28 to TRBJ2-3; D is ambiguous. CDR3 coding DNA: TGTGCCAGCAGTATTAGTTTCTCATCAGATACGCAGTATTTT. Its protein is CASSISFSSDTQYF.